This TCR beta chain was sequenced during a study of T-cell memory formation after mild COVID-19. Study summary: Each donor largely had its own TCR clusters. General study findings and limits: Largely, contracting CD4+ clones fell within CM and EM, and contracting CD8+ clones within EMRA. Researchers could not confirm that second-wave clones peaking on day 37 targeted SARS-CoV-2.

As to this clonotype: What it binds is unknown.

The length of the CDR3 is 15 residues. With 2 bases clipped from V and 0 bases from J, the junction kept 4 bases outside the gene matches. Germline V gene lookup returns CDR1 MNHEY and CDR2 SVGAGI. TCRdb re-derived calls from the 5' RACE reads in MiXCR, one entry per CDR3 protein. The sample yields 110,000 to 150,000 distinct CDR3 sequences, almost 25% seen once. Sequenced input: PBMCs or a T cell subset sorted from them (not recorded which). The receptor was isolated from an adult woman who had mild COVID-19 (a few samples of this study predate the infection). Cell type and time point are not known. The V and J genes are TRBV6-5 and TRBJ2-7, with TRBD2 matching 7 bases. CDR3 nucleotide sequence: TGTGCCAGCAGTTACACCGCGGGGGTCTCCTACGAGCAGTACTTC. Its protein product is CASSYTAGVSYEQYF.